These 23 T cell receptor beta chains were sequenced from one sample in a study of OX40 agonist ivuxolimab in advanced cancers. Some clones are missing from TCRdb's copy, which holds only in-frame ones; the method was immunoSEQ multiplex PCR. The sample includes fewer than 40,000 clones, around 85% of them seen just once. The source was CD4+ or CD8+ T cells sorted from blood, collected in a trial of the OX40 agonist ivuxolimab. The source of these receptors is an adult with an advanced solid tumor such as melanoma, head and neck, liver or kidney cancer.

This clone was counted a single time. As DNA, the CDR3 is TGTGCCAGCAGCTTAGCGGTAGCGGGGGTCGAGCAGTACTTC. Amino acid sequence: CASSLAVAGVEQYF. The V and J genes are TRBV7-9 and TRBJ2-7; 9 bases are shared with TRBD2. J was trimmed by 6 bases and V by 0 bases; bases with no gene match: 3. CDR1 SEHNR and CDR2 FQNEAQ come from the germline V gene (reference sequence). The CDR3 spans 14 residues.

The chain combines TRBV28 with TRBJ1-2; possibly TRBD1 for D (6 bases). Germline V gene sequence: CDR1 MDHEN, CDR2 SYDVKM. V was cut by 7 bases and J by 4 bases, with 13 bases left in between. The length of the CDR3 is 13 residues. Here the CDR3 reads CASKTGPIYGYTF. In nucleotides, the CDR3 is TGTGCCAGCAAGACAGGCCCGATCTATGGCTACACCTTC.

The chain has TRBV19 and TRBJ1-2, with D unclear. Per the germline V gene, CDR1 is LNHDA and CDR2 is SQIVND (reference sequence). With 5 bases removed from V and 5 bases from J, the gap between germline ends came to 12 bases. This CDR3 is built from 13 residues. This CDR3 is CASSLGGKYGYTF. In DNA form, the CDR3 reads TGTGCCAGTAGTCTAGGAGGGAAATATGGCTACACCTTC.

The chain has TRBV5-1 and TRBJ1-1, with 10 bases fitting TRBD1. The CDR3 totals 14 residues. Germline loops: CDR1 SGHRS, CDR2 YFSETQ. V lost 0 bases and J lost 7; bases outside the gene matches: 3. In nucleotides, the CDR3 is TGCGCCAGCAGCTTGGGACAGGGGGCAAGTGAAGCTTTCTTT. Its translation: CASSLGQGASEAFF.

The chain employs TRBV7-9 and TRBJ1-2; unclear D gene. With 2 bases removed from V and 6 bases from J, the gap between germline ends came to 10 bases. This CDR3 is 13 amino acids long. CDR1 SEHNR and CDR2 FQNEAQ come from the germline V gene (reference sequence). The DNA of the CDR3 is TGTGCCAGCAGCTTATCCGGAGTGGATGGCTACACCTTC. This codes for CASSLSGVDGYTF.

The J gene is TRBJ1-6, the V gene TRBV27; tentatively, D is TRBD1 (5 bases). V shed 6 bases and J shed 9 bases, with 21 bases lying between them. The length of the CDR3 is 16 residues. Germline-derived CDR1 and CDR2 are MNHEY and SMNVEV (reference sequence). CDR3 loop: CASRRQNLVHVSPLHF. CDR3 in DNA: TGTGCCAGCAGACGACAGAATCTAGTACACGTTTCACCCCTCCACTTT.

The chain employs TRBV9 and TRBJ2-2; TRBD1 is a possible D gene (6 bases). The ends were cut back, 1 base at V and 0 bases at J, with 13 bases in the middle. The CDR3 has 17 residues. Germline lookup yields CDR1 SGDLS and CDR2 YYNGEE. CDR3 in amino acids: CASSVMGHQANTGELFF. CDR3 coding DNA: TGTGCCAGCAGCGTAATGGGACACCAGGCGAACACCGGGGAGCTGTTTTTT.

The chain has TRBV10-3 and TRBJ1-2, with a weak D call TRBD1 (6 bases). The CDR3 is made up of 15 amino acids. Trimming cost V 0 bases and J 4 bases, with 12 bases left between them. Per the germline V gene, CDR1 is ENHRY and CDR2 is SYGVKD. The CDR3 spells CAISESRGLSYGYTF. The CDR3 DNA reads TGTGCCATCAGTGAGTCCCGGGGGCTAAGCTATGGCTACACCTTC.

The chain combines TRBV25-1 with TRBJ1-1; D remains ambiguous. CDR1 MGHDK and CDR2 SYGVNS come from the germline V gene. Trimming took 1 base from V and 6 from J, leaving 12 bases between them. This CDR3 spans 14 amino acids. The CDR3 loop is CASSELEDPPEAFF. The CDR3 DNA sequence: TGTGCCAGCAGTGAATTGGAGGATCCGCCTGAAGCTTTCTTT.

V and J are TRBV5-6 and TRBJ2-2, with a possible D match to TRBD1 (6 bases). Looked up from germline, CDR1 is SGHDT and CDR2 is YYEEEE. This CDR3 has 13 residues. With 5 bases removed from V and 1 base from J, the gap between germline ends came to 6 bases. The CDR3 DNA reads as TGTGCCAGCAGGGGACAGAACACCGGGGAGCTGTTTTTT. Translating gives CASRGQNTGELFF.

The table lists this clone with a few counts. The CDR3 DNA is TGTGCCAGCTCCCAGAGTAACACTGAAGCTTTCTTT. It codes for CASSQSNTEAFF. V and J are TRBV18 and TRBJ1-1, with no clear D. Germline V gene lookup returns CDR1 KGHSH and CDR2 LQKENI. V dropped 6 bases and J dropped 2 bases, with 7 bases sitting between them. The CDR3 contains 12 residues.

The chain employs TRBV11-3 and TRBJ2-7; tentative D call: TRBD2 (6 bases). V was shortened by 1 base and J by 3 bases, with 13 bases between the two germline ends. The CDR3 is made up of 15 amino acids. Germline loops: CDR1 SGHNT, CDR2 YENEEA. The CDR3 loop is CASSLVGGTIYEQYF. The CDR3 bases are TGTGCCAGCAGCTTAGTCGGAGGGACGATCTACGAGCAGTACTTC.

The chain joins TRBV5-6 to TRBJ2-2; D is unclear. In germline, CDR1 is SGHDT, CDR2 YYEEEE. Trimming left V 4 bases short and J 5 bases short, with 3 bases between. The CDR3 extends over 11 amino acids. The CDR3 loop is CASSRTGELFF. DNA for the CDR3: TGTGCCAGCAGCCGAACCGGGGAGCTGTTTTTT.

Judged by abundance, this clone is medium-sized. The rearrangement joins TRBV30 to TRBJ1-2; the D gene is possibly TRBD1 (5 bases). CDR1 GTSNPN and CDR2 SVGIG come from the germline V gene (reference sequence). V lost 1 base and J lost 8, with 14 bases in between. There are 13 residues in the CDR3. CDR3 bases: TGTGCCTGGAGTGGAGGTAGGGGCAGAGGCTACACCTTC. Translation gives CAWSGGRGRGYTF.

This rearrangement joins TRBV7-9 to TRBJ2-7; 9 nucleotides align to TRBD1. The CDR3 is made up of 17 amino acids. Germline loops: CDR1 SEHNR, CDR2 FQNEAQ (reference sequence). The J segment lost 3 bases and the V segment lost 4 bases, leaving 13 bases of the junction unmatched. The CDR3 spells CASSSTRSGTGRYEQYF. The CDR3 DNA reads TGTGCCAGCAGCTCGACTCGCTCCGGGACAGGGCGCTACGAGCAGTACTTC.

The V and J genes are TRBV6-6 and TRBJ1-2, with 9 bases lining up with TRBD1. J was trimmed by 2 bases and V by 5 bases; bases with no gene match: 6. Germline loops: CDR1 MNHNY, CDR2 SVGAGI (reference sequence). The CDR3 consists of 15 residues. CDR3 nucleotide sequence: TGTGCCAGCAGTCCGGGACAGGGATGGAACTATGGCTACACCTTC. It codes for CASSPGQGWNYGYTF.

This chain connects TRBV14 to TRBJ1-3; D gene unclear. CDR1 is SGHDN and CDR2 is FVKESK in the germline V gene. Trimming removed 1 base from V and 8 bases from J, with 15 bases in between. This CDR3 has 15 amino acids. CDR3 sequence (DNA): TGTGCCAGCAGCCAAGTGAAGGGTTCAGCGGACACCATATATTTT. This codes for CASSQVKGSADTIYF.

This rearrangement joins TRBV5-1 to TRBJ2-2, with 7 bases matching TRBD2. Germline loops: CDR1 SGHRS, CDR2 YFSETQ. The CDR3 has 17 amino acids. Trimming cost V 0 bases and J 0 bases; bases outside gene matches: 5. The CDR3, as DNA: TGCGCCAGCAGCTTGGGTCCCGGGGGGACGAACACCGGGGAGCTGTTTTTT. It encodes CASSLGPGGTNTGELFF.

J is TRBJ1-2 and V is TRBV6-5; D is perhaps TRBD1 (5 bases). V lost 5 bases, J lost 6 bases, and 13 bases lay in between. The germline V gene encodes CDR1 MNHEY and CDR2 SVGAGI. The CDR3 is made up of 13 amino acids. CDR3 DNA sequence: TGTGCCAGCAGTCCGGGACTGATTCATGGCTACACCTTC. As protein: CASSPGLIHGYTF.

The genes are TRBV9 and TRBJ1-3; possible D gene TRBD1, 5 bases. Trimming shortened V by 0 bases and J by 0 bases, and 13 bases separated the two germline ends. Germline loops: CDR1 SGDLS, CDR2 YYNGEE. The CDR3 length is 17 residues. The CDR3 DNA follows: TGTGCCAGCAGCGTAGATCCTTATGACAGCTCTGGAAACACCATATATTTT. It is translated as CASSVDPYDSSGNTIYF.

This clone occurred once. The rearrangement links TRBV11-3 to TRBJ2-3; D tentatively reads TRBD1 or TRBD2 (5 bases each). Deletions cut 1 base from V and 0 bases from J, with 5 bases between. The CDR3 covers 14 residues. Germline loops: CDR1 SGHNT, CDR2 YENEEA. CDR3 protein: CASSLGDSTDTQYF. In nucleotides, the CDR3 is TGTGCCAGCAGCTTAGGGGACAGCACAGATACGCAGTATTTT.

This chain uses TRBV6-1 with TRBJ1-6; D not certain. Trimming took off 4 bases at V and 5 bases at J, with 3 bases between the two ends. The length of the CDR3 is 12 residues. Germline V gene data show CDR1 as MNHNS and CDR2 as SASEGT. CDR3 bases: TGTGCCAGCAGTGTCGATAATTCACCCCTCCACTTT. It specifies CASSVDNSPLHF.

The CDR3 loop is CASSPQSPRFSGGYTF. CDR3 bases: TGCGCCAGCAGCCCCCAAAGTCCCAGGTTCTCCGGTGGCTACACCTTC. The gene calls are TRBV4-1 and TRBJ1-2, with D hard to call. This CDR3 has 16 amino acids. Germline CDR1 is MGHRA and CDR2 is YSYEKL. V was trimmed by 4 bases and J by 7 bases, leaving 22 bases between them.